This TCR beta chain came from a study of blood T cell repertoires in COVID-19. The CDR3 is 15 residues long. V was pared by 5 bases and J by 0 bases, with 5 bases of the junction left unmatched. The germline V gene has CDR1 SGHAT and CDR2 FQNNGV. The protocol was immunoSEQ multiplex PCR, while the TCRdb copy is restricted to in-frame clones and leaves out a portion. The sample consists of roughly 210,000 clones, roughly 87% of them appearing once. The sequence derives from a man in his thirties or forties in a cohort exposed to, infected with or recovered from COVID-19 (not recorded which). The chain joins TRBV11-2 to TRBJ1-2; TRBD1 matches 8 bases. Material for sequencing was PBMCs or T cells enriched from blood (not recorded which). Written as DNA, the CDR3 is TGTGCCAGCAGCCGACGACAGGGGCCTAACTATGGCTACACCTTC. Amino acid sequence: CASSRRQGPNYGYTF. Based on the CDR3 plus reference TRBV11-2 and TRBJ1-2, the full variable domain is EAGVAQSPRYKIIEKRQSVAFWCNPISGHATLYWYQQILGQGPKLLIQFQNNGVVDDSQLPKDRFSAERLKGVDSTLKIQPAKLEDSAVYLCASSRRQGPNYGYTFGSGTRLTVV.